This T cell receptor (beta chain) was profiled in a study of CD8 T cells in ankylosing spondylitis. Study-wide results and caveats: Several highly homologous variants made up a TCR beta motif that seemed to typify ankylosing spondylitis blood. Reportedly, significant enrichment of disease-linked clones occurred in matched ankylosing spondylitis synovial fluid. As for the disease-linked clones, they showed a CD8+ phenotype and occurred at relatively low frequencies in peripheral blood.

Quantitative 5'-RACE with molecular barcodes produced the TCR beta libraries. In TCRdb, the 5' RACE reads were re-called with MiXCR into one record per CDR3 protein. The data contain tens of thousands of distinct CDR3 sequences, just over 2.5% of them singletons. Germline V gene sequence: CDR1 SGDLS, CDR2 YYNGEE. This CDR3 spans 13 amino acids. The V gene lost 0 bases and the J gene lost 2 bases, with 5 bases spanning the gap. This clonotype was observed many times. Antigen specificity is unknown. The V call is TRBV9, the J call TRBJ2-5; D is uncertain. The sequence was collected from a female donor with ankylosing spondylitis or in good health (not recorded which). The sample taken for sequencing was blood, either unsorted or a sorted T cell fraction (not recorded which). The DNA of the CDR3 is TGTGCCAGCAGCGTAGGAGATCAAGAGACCCAGTACTTC. It encodes CASSVGDQETQYF.